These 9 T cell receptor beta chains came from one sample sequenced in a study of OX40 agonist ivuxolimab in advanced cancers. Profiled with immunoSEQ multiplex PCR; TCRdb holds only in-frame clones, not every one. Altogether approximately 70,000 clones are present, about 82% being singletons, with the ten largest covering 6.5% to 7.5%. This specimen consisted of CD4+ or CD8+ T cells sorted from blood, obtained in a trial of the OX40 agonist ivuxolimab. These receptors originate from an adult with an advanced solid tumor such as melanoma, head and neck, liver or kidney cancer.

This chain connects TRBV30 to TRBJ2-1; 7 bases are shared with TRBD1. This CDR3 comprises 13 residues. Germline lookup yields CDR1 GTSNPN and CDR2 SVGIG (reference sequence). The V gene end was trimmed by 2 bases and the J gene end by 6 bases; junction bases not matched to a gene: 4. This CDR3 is CAWSRGQANEQFF. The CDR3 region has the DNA TGTGCCTGGAGTCGCGGACAGGCCAATGAGCAGTTCTTC.

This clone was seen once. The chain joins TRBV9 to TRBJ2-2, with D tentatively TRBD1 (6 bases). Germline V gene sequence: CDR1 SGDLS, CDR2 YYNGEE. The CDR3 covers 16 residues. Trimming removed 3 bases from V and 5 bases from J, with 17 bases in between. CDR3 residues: CASSEGVGVRTGELFF. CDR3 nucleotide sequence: TGTGCCAGCAGCGAGGGGGTTGGGGTTAGGACCGGGGAGCTGTTTTTT.

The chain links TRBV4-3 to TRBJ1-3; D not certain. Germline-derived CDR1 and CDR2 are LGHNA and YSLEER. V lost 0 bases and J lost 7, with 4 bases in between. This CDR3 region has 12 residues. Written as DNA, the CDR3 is TGCGCCAGCAGCCAAGATTGGAACACCATATATTTT. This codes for CASSQDWNTIYF.

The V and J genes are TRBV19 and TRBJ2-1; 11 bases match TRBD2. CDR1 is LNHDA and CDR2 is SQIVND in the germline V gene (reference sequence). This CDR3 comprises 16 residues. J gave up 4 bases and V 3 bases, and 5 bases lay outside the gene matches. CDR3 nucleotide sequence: TGTGCCAGTAGTATCGCCTCTAGCGGGGGGTACAATGAGCAGTTCTTC. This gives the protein CASSIASSGGYNEQFF.

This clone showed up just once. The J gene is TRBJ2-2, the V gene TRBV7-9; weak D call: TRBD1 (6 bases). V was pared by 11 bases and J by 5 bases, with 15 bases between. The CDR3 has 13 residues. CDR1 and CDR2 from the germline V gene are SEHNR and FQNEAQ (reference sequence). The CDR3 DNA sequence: TGTGCCTTTAGACAGGCCGCAACCGGGGAGCTGTTTTTT. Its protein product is CAFRQAATGELFF.

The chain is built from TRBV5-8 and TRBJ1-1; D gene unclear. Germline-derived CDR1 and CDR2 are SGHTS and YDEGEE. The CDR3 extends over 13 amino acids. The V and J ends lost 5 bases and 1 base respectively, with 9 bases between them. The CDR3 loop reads CASSFGPNTEAFF. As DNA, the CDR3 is TGTGCCAGCAGTTTCGGACCGAACACTGAAGCTTTCTTT.

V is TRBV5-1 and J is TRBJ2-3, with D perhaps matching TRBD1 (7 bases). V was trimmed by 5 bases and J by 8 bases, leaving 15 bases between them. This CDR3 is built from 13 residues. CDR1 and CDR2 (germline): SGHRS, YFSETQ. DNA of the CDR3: TGCGCCAGCAGAACGGAGGGACAGTCTACGCAGTATTTT. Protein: CASRTEGQSTQYF.

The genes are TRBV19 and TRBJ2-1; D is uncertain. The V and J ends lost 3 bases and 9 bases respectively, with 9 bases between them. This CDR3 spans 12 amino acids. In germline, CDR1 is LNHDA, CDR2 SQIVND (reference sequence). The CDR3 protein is CASSIRVGEQFF. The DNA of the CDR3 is TGTGCCAGTAGTATTAGGGTTGGTGAGCAGTTCTTC.

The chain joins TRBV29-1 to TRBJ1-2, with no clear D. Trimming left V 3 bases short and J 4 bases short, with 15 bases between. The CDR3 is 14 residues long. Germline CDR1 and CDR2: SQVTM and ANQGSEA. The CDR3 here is CSVESGVTPYGYTF. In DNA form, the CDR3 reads TGCAGCGTTGAGAGTGGCGTAACTCCCTATGGCTACACCTTC.